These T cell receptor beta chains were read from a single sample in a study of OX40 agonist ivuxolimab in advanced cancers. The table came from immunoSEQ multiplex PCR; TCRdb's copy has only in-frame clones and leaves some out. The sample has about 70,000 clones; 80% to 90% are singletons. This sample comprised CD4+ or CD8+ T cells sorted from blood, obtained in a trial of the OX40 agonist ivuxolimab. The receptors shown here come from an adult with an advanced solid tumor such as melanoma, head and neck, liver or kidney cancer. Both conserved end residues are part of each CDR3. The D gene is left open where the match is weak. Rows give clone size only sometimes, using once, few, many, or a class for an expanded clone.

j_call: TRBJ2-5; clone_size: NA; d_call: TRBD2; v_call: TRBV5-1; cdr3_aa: CASSLRTSGVQETQYF
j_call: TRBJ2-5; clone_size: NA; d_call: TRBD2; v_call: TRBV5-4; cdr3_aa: CASSLGGAGEVETQYF
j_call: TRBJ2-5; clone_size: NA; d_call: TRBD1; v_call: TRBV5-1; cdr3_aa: CASSLAGQVPETQYF
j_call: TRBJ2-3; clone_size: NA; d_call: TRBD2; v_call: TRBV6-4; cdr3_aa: CASSDSAGGGDTQYF
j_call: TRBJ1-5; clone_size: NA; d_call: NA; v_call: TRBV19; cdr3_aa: CASSIVYAQPQHF
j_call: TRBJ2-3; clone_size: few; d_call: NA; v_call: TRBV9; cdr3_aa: CASSTNQGLSDTQYF
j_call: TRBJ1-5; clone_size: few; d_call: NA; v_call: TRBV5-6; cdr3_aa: CASSPQGNNQPQHF
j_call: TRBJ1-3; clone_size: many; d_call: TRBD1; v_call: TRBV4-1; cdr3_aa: CASSQVLDRAGNTIYF
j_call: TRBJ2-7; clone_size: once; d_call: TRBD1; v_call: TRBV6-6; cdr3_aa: CASSFGTGPIEQYF
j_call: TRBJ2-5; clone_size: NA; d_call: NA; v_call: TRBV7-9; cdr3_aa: CASSYQGYQETQYF
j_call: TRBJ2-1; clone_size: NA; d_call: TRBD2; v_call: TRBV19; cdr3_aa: CASSTGTNNEQFF
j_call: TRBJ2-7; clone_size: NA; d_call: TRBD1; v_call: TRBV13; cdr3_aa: CASSSRDRGIEQYF
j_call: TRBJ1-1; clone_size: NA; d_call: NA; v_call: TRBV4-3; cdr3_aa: CASSQEQFNTEAFF
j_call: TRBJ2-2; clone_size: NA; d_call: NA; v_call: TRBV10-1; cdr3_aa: CATRVGRRTGELFF
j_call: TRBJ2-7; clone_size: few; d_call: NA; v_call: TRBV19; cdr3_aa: CASSGSGEASYEQYF
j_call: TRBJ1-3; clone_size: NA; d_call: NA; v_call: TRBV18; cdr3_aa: CASSPEGSSGNTIYF
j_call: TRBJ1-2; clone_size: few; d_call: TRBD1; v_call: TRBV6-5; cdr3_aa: CASRYLGQGDGYTF
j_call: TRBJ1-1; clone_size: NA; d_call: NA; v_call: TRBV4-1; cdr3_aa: CASSQPGTMNTEAFF
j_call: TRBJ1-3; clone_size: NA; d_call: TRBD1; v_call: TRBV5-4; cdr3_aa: CASSSRDRGSGNTIYF
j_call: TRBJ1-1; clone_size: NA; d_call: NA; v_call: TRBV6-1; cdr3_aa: CASSEDILEKDTEAFF
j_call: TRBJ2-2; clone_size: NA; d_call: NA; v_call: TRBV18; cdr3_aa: CASSPDRGYANTGELFF
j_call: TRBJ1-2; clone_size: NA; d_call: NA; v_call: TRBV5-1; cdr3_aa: CASSPYGGARGYTF
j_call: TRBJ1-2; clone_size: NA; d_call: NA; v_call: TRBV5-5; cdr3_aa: CASSLDAGDYGYTF
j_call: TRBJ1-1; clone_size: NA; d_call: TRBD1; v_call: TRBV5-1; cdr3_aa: CASSSGQGGPMNTEAFF
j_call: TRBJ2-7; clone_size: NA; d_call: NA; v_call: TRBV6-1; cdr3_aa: CASNRGQAYEQYF
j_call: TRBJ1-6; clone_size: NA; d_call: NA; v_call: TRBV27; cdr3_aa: CASKNSASYNSPLHF
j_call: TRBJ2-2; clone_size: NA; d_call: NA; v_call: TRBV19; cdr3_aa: CASSGHPGVGDTGELFF
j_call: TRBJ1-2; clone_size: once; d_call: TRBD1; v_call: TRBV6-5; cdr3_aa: CASSYSGGQGFYGYTF
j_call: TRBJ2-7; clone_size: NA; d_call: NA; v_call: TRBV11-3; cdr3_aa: CASSLGGVRDEQYF
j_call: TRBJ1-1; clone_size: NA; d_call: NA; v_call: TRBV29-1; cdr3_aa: CSVGLRQGSKAFF
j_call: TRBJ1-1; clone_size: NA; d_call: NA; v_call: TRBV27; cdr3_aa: CASSLQLYGGEAFF
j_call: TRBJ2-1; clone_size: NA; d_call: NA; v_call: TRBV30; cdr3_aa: CAWSPGREQFF
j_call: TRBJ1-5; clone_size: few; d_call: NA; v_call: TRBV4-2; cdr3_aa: CASSLQGSHQPQHF
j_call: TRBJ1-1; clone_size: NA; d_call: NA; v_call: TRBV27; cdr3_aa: CASSSGQHTEAFF
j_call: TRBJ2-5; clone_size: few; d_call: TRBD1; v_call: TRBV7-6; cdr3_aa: CASSLAGTGGLETQYF
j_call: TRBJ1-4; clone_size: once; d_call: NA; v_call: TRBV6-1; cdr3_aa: CASSGVTEKLFF
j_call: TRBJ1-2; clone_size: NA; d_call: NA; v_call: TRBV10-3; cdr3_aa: CAISAGGAGYGYTF